This T cell receptor beta chain was sequenced for a study of post-analysis software for immune sequencing data. Study-level background: Included among the disease courses, which were recorded for the cohort, were relapsing-remitting, secondary progressive and progressive-relapsing multiple sclerosis.

Study-wide results and caveats: Strong co-clustering by F measure was seen for same-batch samples. With TRBV5-6, TRBV5-1 and TRBV20-1 included, about five TRBV segments were more frequent in patients than in controls. Controls had significantly higher normalized Chao1 diversity than multiple sclerosis patients.

This clonotype was observed a handful of times. Its specificity is unknown. Trimming left V 6 bases short and J 0 bases short, with 16 bases between. The CDR3 has 16 amino acids. Per germline, CDR1 ENHRY and CDR2 SYGVKD. cDNA libraries of TCR beta carried unique molecular identifiers. Some 500,000 cDNA molecules were recovered from an input of 1 to 10 million T cells. TCRdb redid the calling of the PCR reads with MiXCR, one entry per CDR3 protein. The sample comprises under 650,000 distinct CDR3 sequences, roughly 46% of which are singletons, and more than 1.5% rests with the top ten. This sequence joins TRBV10-3 and TRBJ2-3; D uncertain. The TCR originated in a girl aged 5 to 17 with multiple sclerosis. The sample taken for sequencing was blood. CDR3 DNA: TGTGCCATCAGCAGAACGTACAGCACTAGCACAGATACGCAGTATTTT. Translating gives CAISRTYSTSTDTQYF.